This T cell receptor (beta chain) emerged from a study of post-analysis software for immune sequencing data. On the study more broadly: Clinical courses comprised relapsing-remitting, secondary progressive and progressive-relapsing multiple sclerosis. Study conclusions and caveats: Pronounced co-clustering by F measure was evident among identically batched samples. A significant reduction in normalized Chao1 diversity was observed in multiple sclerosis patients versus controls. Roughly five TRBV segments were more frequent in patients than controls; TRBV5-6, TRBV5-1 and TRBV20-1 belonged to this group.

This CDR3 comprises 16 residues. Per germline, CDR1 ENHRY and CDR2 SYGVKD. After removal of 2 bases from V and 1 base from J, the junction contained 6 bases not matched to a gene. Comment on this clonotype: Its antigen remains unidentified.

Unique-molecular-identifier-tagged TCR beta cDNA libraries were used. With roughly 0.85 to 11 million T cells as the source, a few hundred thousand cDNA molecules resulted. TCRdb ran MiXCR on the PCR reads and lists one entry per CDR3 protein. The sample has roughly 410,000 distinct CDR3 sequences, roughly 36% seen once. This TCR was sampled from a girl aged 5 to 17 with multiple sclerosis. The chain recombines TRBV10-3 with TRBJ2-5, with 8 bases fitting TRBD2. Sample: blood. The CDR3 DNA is TGTGCCATCAGTGAGACTGGACTAGCCCTCCAAGAGACCCAGTACTTC. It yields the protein CAISETGLALQETQYF.